This TCR beta chain stems from a study of shared clonotypes between healthy human individuals. Selected positively for CCR7 and CD45RO-negative, naive CD8 cells excluded terminally differentiated effector memory CD45RA+ cells. Germline V CDR1 and CDR2: SGHRS, YFSETQ. Trimming took 3 bases from V and 2 from J, leaving 14 bases between them. The CDR3 consists of 16 residues. The repertoire was sequenced with immunoSEQ multiplex PCR; TCRdb's copy has only in-frame clones and lacks some. The sample holds some 2,000,000 clones, around 96% seen once. The chain is built from TRBV5-1 and TRBJ2-2, with D maybe TRBD1 (6 bases). Sequencing was carried out using naive CD8+ T cells sorted from blood. The TCR was taken from a man between 18 and 35 years old in good health. CDR3 region: CASSWSRDTNTGELFF. In nucleotides, the CDR3 is TGCGCCAGCAGCTGGAGCCGGGACACTAACACCGGGGAGCTGTTTTTT.